Below, 17 T cell receptor beta chains from the same sample are listed, as sequenced in a study of OX40 agonist ivuxolimab in advanced cancers. The library came from the immunoSEQ multiplex PCR assay. Sourced from immuneACCESS, this table was stored by TCRdb with only in-frame sequences that have V and J called. A share of the clones is absent; for the studies checked, an unresolved V gene accounts for under half, and the remainder has no known explanation. The sample has about 15,000 clones on record, 70% to 75% of them singletons. Jointly, the top ten make up about 32% of the sample. The source material was CD4+ or CD8+ T cells sorted from blood, sampled in a trial of the OX40 agonist ivuxolimab. The receptors shown here come from an adult with an advanced solid tumor such as melanoma, head and neck, liver or kidney cancer.

The rearrangement links TRBV7-6 to TRBJ2-2; TRBD1 might be the D (6 bases). The germline gives CDR1 SGHVS, CDR2 FNYEAQ. The V end was cut by 5 bases, the J end by 2 bases, with 15 bases between. The CDR3 consists of 16 residues. The CDR3 loop is CASSTQRDKNTGELFF. DNA for the CDR3: TGTGCCAGCAGCACCCAGAGGGACAAAAACACCGGGGAGCTGTTTTTT.

This clone was observed a single time. The chain combines TRBV5-1 with TRBJ2-1; D not certain. Germline CDR1 reads SGHRS; CDR2 reads YFSETQ. The CDR3 covers 15 residues. Trimming took off 0 bases at V and 2 bases at J, with 9 bases between the two ends. CDR3 sequence reads: CASSLDSTTYNEQFF. The DNA of the CDR3 is TGCGCCAGCAGCTTGGACTCCACAACCTACAATGAGCAGTTCTTC.

As concerns this clone: At one end the junction does not follow the germline gene, possibly because of a read error. The rearrangement joins TRBV5-3 to TRBJ2-1; D is ambiguous. TRBV5-3 belongs to the ORF category, with a function that is uncertain. The CDR3 has 15 amino acids. The CDR3 sequence is CASSLVRDSYNEQFF. The CDR3, as DNA: TGTGCCAGCAGCTTGGTACGCGATTCCTACAATGAGCAGTTCTTC.

The gene calls are TRBV6-5 and TRBJ2-7; D is possibly TRBD2 (6 bases). Trimming pared 2 bases from V and 2 bases from J, leaving 13 bases between. The CDR3 spans 15 residues. Germline loops: CDR1 MNHEY, CDR2 SVGAGI. The CDR3 nucleotides read TGTGCCAGCAGTTACACGCGGGAACTCCCCTACGAGCAGTACTTC. Amino acids: CASSYTRELPYEQYF.

Only one count was recorded for this clone. The gene calls are TRBV19 and TRBJ2-7, with TRBD1 identical over 7 bases. The junction had 4 bases not matched to a gene; V was cut back by 5 bases and J by 6 bases. The CDR3 is 12 residues long. CDR1 and CDR2 from the germline V gene are LNHDA and SQIVND (reference sequence). CDR3 sequence: CASSYTGAEQYF. In nucleotides, the CDR3 is TGTGCCAGTAGTTATACAGGGGCCGAGCAGTACTTC.

The chain joins TRBV27 to TRBJ2-5; 10 nucleotides match TRBD2. The CDR3 contains 15 residues. J gave up 2 bases and V 5 bases, and 5 bases lay outside the gene matches. CDR1 and CDR2 from the germline V gene are MNHEY and SMNVEV (reference sequence). The CDR3 sequence: CASSVSGRAQETQYF. The CDR3 DNA sequence: TGTGCCAGCAGTGTGAGCGGGAGGGCACAAGAGACCCAGTACTTC.

This clone was detected once. J is TRBJ2-7 and V is TRBV14; 9 nucleotides line up with TRBD1. The CDR3 runs 13 residues. V shed 4 bases, J shed 4 bases, and the junction held 2 bases outside the gene matches. CDR1 is SGHDN, CDR2 FVKESK, per germline. CDR3 sequence (DNA): TGTGCCAGCAGCCCGGGACAGGGATACGAGCAGTACTTC. Amino acids: CASSPGQGYEQYF.

This sequence joins TRBV6-1 and TRBJ2-7; D is perhaps TRBD1 (5 bases). V was cut by 7 bases and J by 3 bases, with 13 bases left in between. Germline-derived CDR1 and CDR2 are MNHNS and SASEGT. The CDR3 length is 13 residues. The CDR3 spells CASTDRQRYEQYF. The CDR3 DNA reads as TGTGCCAGCACGGACCGACAGCGCTACGAGCAGTACTTC.

The CDR3 sequence: CASSQVGDAHEQYF. The CDR3 DNA follows: TGCGCCAGCAGCCAGGTGGGGGACGCCCACGAGCAGTACTTC. V is TRBV4-3 and J is TRBJ2-7; D tentatively fits TRBD1 or TRBD2 (5 bases each). CDR1 LGHNA and CDR2 YSLEER come from the germline V gene. V was trimmed by 3 bases and J by 5 bases, leaving 14 bases between them. The CDR3 totals 14 residues.

CDR3 nucleotides: TGTGCCAGCAGCTTAGCGGGACTAGTAGTCCACGAGCAGTACTTC. Protein product: CASSLAGLVVHEQYF. The chain uses TRBV7-9 and TRBJ2-7, with 8 bases aligning to TRBD2. J lost 5 bases, V lost 0 bases, and 6 bases had no gene match. The germline V gene encodes CDR1 SEHNR and CDR2 FQNEAQ (reference sequence). This CDR3 spans 15 amino acids.

Comment on this clone: At one end, the junction sequence differs from germline, possibly due to a read error. The rearrangement joins TRBV4-1 to TRBJ2-1; no clear D gene. There are 14 residues in the CDR3. Germline CDR1 MGHRA, CDR2 YSYEKL. The CDR3 nucleotides are TGCGCCAGCAGCCAAGAACCAAACCCTGGAGACGGAATCTTC. Translating it yields CASSQEPNPGDGIF.

Regarding this clone: At the DNA level, this CDR3 is encoded by other sequences in the same sample as well. The chain uses TRBV29-1 and TRBJ2-1; 7 bases map to TRBD2. Germline CDR1 and CDR2: SQVTM and ANQGSEA. With 6 bases clipped from V and 7 bases from J, the junction kept 0 bases outside the gene matches. CDR3 size: 10 residues. The CDR3 protein is CSVGGNEQFF. CDR3 nucleotide sequence: TGCAGCGTCGGGGGGAATGAGCAGTTCTTC.

This clone showed up just a few times. This chain uses TRBV7-9 with TRBJ2-5; a possible D gene is TRBD1 (6 bases). V lost 5 bases to trimming and J lost 5 bases, with 15 bases between them. The V gene's germline CDR1 is SEHNR and CDR2 FQNEAQ (reference sequence). The CDR3 is 14 amino acids. The CDR3 DNA reads as TGTGCCAGCAGCGATCAGGGGTTTTGGGAGACCCAGTACTTC. Translated, it gives CASSDQGFWETQYF. The full variable domain, its missing parts supplied by reference TRBV7-9 and TRBJ2-5, is DTGVSQNPRHKITKRGQNVTFRCDPISEHNRLYWYRQTLGQGPEFLTYFQNEAQLEKSRLLSDRFSAERPKGSFSTLEIQRTEQGDSAMYLCASSDQGFWETQYFGPGTRLLVL.

This clone was counted once. V is TRBV6-1 and J is TRBJ2-5; a weak D match, TRBD2 (6 bases). CDR3 length equals 15 residues. V gave up 6 bases and J gave up 4 bases, with 18 bases separating them. Germline V CDR1 and CDR2: MNHNS, SASEGT. The chain's CDR3 is CASREPGGARETQYF. The CDR3 DNA follows: TGTGCCAGCAGGGAGCCCGGAGGGGCCCGAGAGACCCAGTACTTC.

This clone counts as medium-sized. Other DNA sequences in the sample encode the same CDR3. The chain links TRBV6-5 to TRBJ2-3; TRBD2 agrees at 12 bases. The CDR3 has 16 residues. Germline-derived CDR1 and CDR2 are MNHEY and SVGAGI. V shed 0 bases, J shed 3 bases, and the junction held 1 base outside the gene matches. CDR3 region: CASSYSTSGSTDTQYF. CDR3 in DNA: TGTGCCAGCAGTTACTCGACTAGCGGGAGTACAGATACGCAGTATTTT.

The J gene is TRBJ1-3, the V gene TRBV5-6; 7 bases align to TRBD1. The junction had 5 bases not matched to a gene; V was cut back by 3 bases and J by 2 bases. Germline CDR1 is SGHDT and CDR2 is YYEEEE. The CDR3 is 15 residues long. The CDR3 coding sequence is TGTGCCAGCAGCTCAAAGGGGGCGGCTGGAAACACCATATATTTT. Its protein product is CASSSKGAAGNTIYF.

This chain joins TRBV6-5 and TRBJ1-1; TRBD1 matches 7 bases. The germline gives CDR1 MNHEY, CDR2 SVGAGI. Unmatched junction bases numbered 5, after V lost 3 bases and J lost 4 bases. The CDR3 extends over 14 amino acids. CDR3 nucleotides: TGTGCCAGCAGTTATTCCCCAGGGGGCACTGAAGCTTTCTTT. It yields the protein CASSYSPGGTEAFF.